Following are 5 T cell receptor beta chains from one sample sequenced in a study of T cell changes during pregnancy in multiple sclerosis (dated by TCRdb to about 2019). Library generation was performed with the immunoSEQ multiplex PCR assay. TCRdb holds this immuneACCESS table with in-frame rearrangements only. Some clones are missing; in checked studies, unresolved V genes explain under half, and the rest has no known cause. A total of about 68,000 clones appear in this sample, 90% of them only once. The ten largest clones represent 1.4% to 1.5% of the sample. The starting material was peripheral blood, obtained in the third trimester of pregnancy. The receptors were sampled from a female donor with multiple sclerosis, enrolled in a pregnancy study.

This rearrangement joins TRBV6-1 to TRBJ2-1; D possibly corresponds to TRBD2 (6 bases). V lost 7 bases to trimming and J lost 2 bases, with 15 bases between them. Germline V gives CDR1 MNHNS, CDR2 SASEGT. The CDR3 covers 15 residues. Here the CDR3 reads CASKREAATYNEQFF. CDR3 nucleotide sequence: TGTGCCAGCAAGAGGGAGGCCGCCACCTACAATGAGCAGTTCTTC.

V usage is TRBV27 and J usage is TRBJ2-5; possible D gene TRBD1, 5 bases. Germline V gene sequence: CDR1 MNHEY, CDR2 SMNVEV (reference sequence). V was pared by 0 bases and J by 1 base, with 9 bases between. The CDR3 extends over 15 amino acids. The CDR3 spells CASSLSPGPQETQYF. Written as DNA, the CDR3 is TGTGCCAGCAGTTTATCCCCAGGGCCCCAAGAGACCCAGTACTTC.

The chain joins TRBV7-8 to TRBJ2-4; 9 bases match TRBD1. V dropped 9 bases and J dropped 0; count of bases not matched to a gene: 15. In germline, CDR1 is SGHVS, CDR2 FQNEAQ. The CDR3 is 18 amino acids. The DNA for the CDR3 is TGTGCCAGTAGCACCGGGACAGGGTGGGGTCTAGCCAAAAACATTCAGTACTTC. It encodes CASSTGTGWGLAKNIQYF.

This chain connects TRBV25-1 to TRBJ1-3, with TRBD1 identical over 9 bases. From germline, CDR1 is MGHDK and CDR2 SYGVNS. The CDR3 has 13 residues. V trimming: 6 bases; J trimming: 7 bases; junction bases outside the gene matches: 4. DNA of the CDR3: TGTGCCAGCAGCCGGACAGGGGATAACACCATATATTTT. Translation gives CASSRTGDNTIYF.

The rearrangement joins TRBV19 to TRBJ2-1; tentative D call: TRBD2 (6 bases). Germline V gene lookup returns CDR1 LNHDA and CDR2 SQIVND (reference sequence). V shed 7 bases and J shed 8 bases, with 18 bases lying between them. CDR3 length: 14 residues. In nucleotides, the CDR3 is TGTGCCAGTACCGACGCGGGGCCTAGCGATGAGCAGTTCTTC. Translated: CASTDAGPSDEQFF.